Shown below are 24 T cell receptor beta chains from a single sample sequenced in a study of vaccination and CD4 T cells after COVID-19. The Oncomine TCR Beta short-read assay sequenced DNA from cultured CD4+ T cells. TCRdb called the PCR reads again in MiXCR, with one record for every CDR3 protein. Of under 5,000 distinct CDR3 sequences in the sample, around 15% were seen once. These receptors have no identified antigens. The sample's treatment: roughly ten-day PBMC culture with coronavirus spike peptide pools or control peptides (ViraFEST assay). Sequencing was carried out using CD4+ T cells from blood, cultured in vitro. These receptors came from a human donor who had recovered from COVID-19.

The chain combines TRBV12-3 or TRBV12-4 with TRBJ2-1; 9 bases are shared with TRBD1. V lost 6 bases, J lost 4 bases, and 7 bases stayed unmatched. The length of the CDR3 is 15 residues. The CDR3: CASSWTGVSYNEQFF. CDR3 nucleotides: TGTGCCAGCAGCTGGACAGGGGTTTCTTACAATGAGCAGTTCTTC.

About this clonotype itself: A read error may explain this, as a much larger clone is one base away. The genes are TRBV7-3 and TRBJ1-1; D not resolved. This CDR3 has 13 amino acids. Germline loops: CDR1 SGHTA, CDR2 FQGTGA. V was shortened by 5 bases and J by 1 base, with 8 bases between the two germline ends. DNA for the CDR3: TGTGCCAGCAGCCCAGATACGAACACTGAAGCTTTCTTT. It yields the protein CASSPDTNTEAFF.

This clonotype was found a few times. The chain links TRBV10-3 to TRBJ2-1, with D unresolved. Per germline, CDR1 ENHRY and CDR2 SYGVKD. The length of the CDR3 is 12 residues. V was shortened by 4 bases and J by 8 bases, with 9 bases between the two germline ends. The CDR3 sequence: CAISATLDEQFF. In DNA, the CDR3 is TGTGCCATCAGTGCGACACTCGATGAGCAGTTCTTC.

This clonotype was seen only a few times. This chain uses TRBV5-1 with TRBJ2-5; 9 nucleotides align to TRBD1. Germline values: CDR1 SGHRS, CDR2 YFSETQ. The CDR3 spans 16 residues. Germline trimming cut 4 bases from V and 2 bases from J; bases unmatched to any gene: 9. The CDR3 is CASSLYRGLGQETQYF. As DNA, the CDR3 is TGCGCCAGCAGCCTTTACAGGGGGCTAGGTCAAGAGACCCAGTACTTC.

The rearrangement links TRBV6-1 to TRBJ1-1, with D tentatively TRBD1 (6 bases). Trimming took off 7 bases at V and 4 bases at J, with 19 bases between the two ends. This CDR3 contains 15 residues. Germline V gene lookup returns CDR1 MNHNS and CDR2 SASEGT. The CDR3 loop reads CASKDSGGAATEAFF. The CDR3 DNA is TGTGCCAGCAAAGACTCCGGGGGCGCGGCCACTGAAGCTTTCTTT.

This clonotype was found a few times. This chain connects TRBV12-3 or TRBV12-4 to TRBJ2-1, with 7 bases aligning to TRBD2. The CDR3 consists of 12 residues. The trim removed 5 bases at V and 10 bases at J, leaving 5 bases unmatched. The CDR3 DNA reads as TGTGCCAGCAGTCGGACTAGTCTGGAGCAGTTCTTC. Amino acids: CASSRTSLEQFF.

This clonotype was found a few times. The chain has TRBV19 and TRBJ1-5; TRBD1 matches at 7 bases. The trim removed 4 bases at V and 4 bases at J, leaving 1 base unmatched. The CDR3 length is 13 residues. Germline V gene data show CDR1 as LNHDA and CDR2 as SQIVND (reference sequence). CDR3 loop: CASSRDRNQPQHF. In nucleotides, the CDR3 is TGTGCCAGTAGTAGGGACAGAAATCAGCCCCAGCATTTT. The entire variable domain, with the rest obtained from reference TRBV19 and TRBJ1-5, is as follows: DGGITQSPKYLFRKEGQNVTLSCEQNLNHDAMYWYRQDPGQGLRLIYYSQIVNDFQKGDIAEGYSVSREKKESFPLTVTSAQKNPTAFYLCASSRDRNQPQHFGDGTRLSIL.

Judged by abundance, this clonotype is medium-sized. The chain carries TRBV20-1 and TRBJ1-5; 8 bases match TRBD1. Germline V CDR1 and CDR2: DFQATT, SNEGSKA (reference sequence). V lost 3 bases, J lost 0 bases, and 10 bases stayed unmatched. CDR3 size: 17 residues. Here the CDR3 reads CSARARQGTGSNQPQHF. The CDR3 DNA is TGCAGTGCTAGGGCCCGACAGGGGACGGGTAGCAATCAGCCCCAGCATTTT.

In its sample, this clonotype is large (0.1 to 1%). The V gene is TRBV20-1, the J gene TRBJ2-2, with 12 bases matching TRBD1. The CDR3 covers 15 residues. Germline V gene data show CDR1 as DFQATT and CDR2 as SNEGSKA (reference sequence). Trimming cost V 6 bases and J 4 bases; bases outside gene matches: 6. DNA for the CDR3: TGCAGTGCCAGGGGACAGGGGGCACTCACCGGGGAGCTGTTTTTT. Its translation is CSARGQGALTGELFF.

This clonotype was seen a handful of times. This chain connects TRBV5-1 to TRBJ1-2; no clear D. The germline V and J ends were trimmed by 1 base and 4 bases, with 8 bases remaining between them. CDR1 and CDR2 (germline): SGHRS, YFSETQ. The CDR3 totals 13 residues. CDR3 region: CASSLRKSYGYTF. The CDR3 DNA is TGCGCCAGCAGCTTGAGGAAAAGCTATGGCTACACCTTC.

The gene calls are TRBV5-1 and TRBJ2-1; D not certain. Trimming cost V 0 bases and J 1 base, with 8 bases left between them. Germline V gene sequence: CDR1 SGHRS, CDR2 YFSETQ. The CDR3 consists of 15 residues. Here the CDR3 DNA reads TGCGCCAGCAGCTTGGGCGGCTATTCCTACAATGAGCAGTTCTTC. This gives the protein CASSLGGYSYNEQFF. Together with reference TRBV5-1 and TRBJ2-1, the CDR3 gives the full variable domain: KAGVTQTPRYLIKTRGQQVTLSCSPISGHRSVSWYQQTPGQGLQFLFEYFSETQRNKGNFPGRFSGRQFSNSRSEMNVSTLELGDSALYLCASSLGGYSYNEQFFGPGTRLTVL.

The chain links TRBV7-9 to TRBJ1-3; no clear D. The CDR3 totals 16 residues. The V gene lost 1 base and the J gene lost 0 bases, with 10 bases spanning the gap. In germline, CDR1 is SEHNR, CDR2 FQNEAQ (reference sequence). The CDR3 region is CASSLDPLYSGNTIYF. CDR3 DNA sequence: TGTGCCAGCAGCTTAGATCCTCTCTACTCTGGAAACACCATATATTTT.

This clonotype was picked up a small number of times. The chain has TRBV5-1 and TRBJ2-7; a possible D gene is TRBD1 (5 bases). Looked up from germline, CDR1 is SGHRS and CDR2 is YFSETQ. Trimming cost V 0 bases and J 4 bases, with 8 bases left between them. The CDR3 consists of 13 residues. The CDR3 region is CASSLEGRYEQYF. Here the CDR3 DNA reads TGCGCCAGCAGCTTGGAGGGGCGGTACGAGCAGTACTTC.

This clonotype is medium-sized by share. The chain joins TRBV6-1 to TRBJ1-6; 10 bases map to TRBD1. This CDR3 has 14 residues. The junction had 6 bases not matched to a gene; V was cut back by 10 bases and J by 6 bases. Germline V gene lookup returns CDR1 MNHNS and CDR2 SASEGT. The CDR3 region has the DNA TGTGCCACCCGCGGACAGGGGGGTAATTCACCCCTCCACTTT. Translated, it gives CATRGQGGNSPLHF.

The DNA for the CDR3 is TGTGCCAGCAGCGTAGTCGCGGGACAGTTCACAGATACGCAGTATTTT. Amino acid sequence: CASSVVAGQFTDTQYF. V usage is TRBV9 and J usage is TRBJ2-3; TRBD1 might be the D (7 bases). The CDR3 consists of 16 residues. V lost 0 bases, J lost 2 bases, and 13 bases lay in between. Germline loops: CDR1 SGDLS, CDR2 YYNGEE.

This clonotype is categorized as medium-sized. J is TRBJ2-3 and V is TRBV7-6; 8 positions agree with TRBD2. CDR1 is SGHVS, CDR2 FNYEAQ, per germline. CDR3 length: 15 residues. Trimming cost V 3 bases and J 1 base; bases outside gene matches: 3. This CDR3 is CASSFGGVGTDTQYF. CDR3 bases: TGTGCCAGCAGCTTCGGGGGGGTCGGCACAGATACGCAGTATTTT.

In this sample, this clonotype turned up a few times. J is TRBJ2-1 and V is TRBV14; 7 nucleotides align to TRBD2. CDR1 and CDR2 (germline): SGHDN, FVKESK. Trimming took 4 bases from V and 7 from J; bases not matched to a gene: 13. The CDR3 contains 16 residues. The CDR3 protein is CASSPPGPSGGNEQFF. The CDR3 bases are TGTGCCAGCAGCCCGCCTGGGCCTAGCGGTGGTAATGAGCAGTTCTTC.

This clonotype is medium-sized. The chain has TRBV19 and TRBJ1-2, with 11 bases lining up with TRBD1. Germline V gene sequence: CDR1 LNHDA, CDR2 SQIVND (reference sequence). The CDR3 covers 17 residues. Trimming removed 4 bases from V and 6 bases from J; junction bases left unmatched: 13. The CDR3 sequence: CASSTHSAQGQGDGYTF. The CDR3 nucleotides are TGTGCCAGTAGTACCCACTCTGCACAGGGACAGGGGGATGGCTACACCTTC. The full variable domain, completed using reference TRBV19 and TRBJ1-2, is DGGITQSPKYLFRKEGQNVTLSCEQNLNHDAMYWYRQDPGQGLRLIYYSQIVNDFQKGDIAEGYSVSREKKESFPLTVTSAQKNPTAFYLCASSTHSAQGQGDGYTFGSGTRLTVV.

Worth noting for this clonotype: It may be a read error: a sequence one base away is much more abundant. The CDR3 is CSAKGQGIIDSPLRF. CDR3 in DNA: TGCAGTGCTAAGGGACAGGGTATAATTGATTCACCCCTCCGCTTT. The chain carries TRBV20-1 and TRBJ1-6, with 9 bases aligning to TRBD1. This CDR3 spans 15 amino acids. CDR1 DFQATT and CDR2 SNEGSKA come from the germline V gene (reference sequence).

The chain couples TRBV4-1 to TRBJ1-2; 7 bases map to TRBD1. CDR1 and CDR2 from the germline V gene are MGHRA and YSYEKL. The CDR3 runs to 15 residues. V lost 1 base, J lost 4 bases, and 6 bases stayed unmatched. This chain's CDR3 is CASSQVNRGVYGYTF. The CDR3, as DNA: TGCGCCAGCAGCCAAGTTAACAGGGGAGTCTATGGCTACACCTTC.

In its sample, this clonotype is medium-sized (0.01 to 0.1%). The chain has TRBV2 and TRBJ2-7; the match to TRBD1 covers 9 bases. After removal of 4 bases from V and 1 base from J, the junction contained 8 bases not matched to a gene. The CDR3 extends over 16 amino acids. Germline V gene lookup returns CDR1 SNHLY and CDR2 FYNNEI. CDR3 DNA: TGTGCCAGCAGTGTCTTCGAGACAGGGGGGTCCTACGAGCAGTACTTC. It encodes CASSVFETGGSYEQYF. The variable domain in full, with the rest retrieved from reference TRBV2 and TRBJ2-7, is EPEVTQTPSHQVTQMGQEVILRCVPISNHLYFYWYRQILGQKVEFLVSFYNNEISEKSEIFDDQFSVERPDGSNFTLKIRSTKLEDSAMYFCASSVFETGGSYEQYFGPGTRLTVT.

By sample share, this clonotype is medium-sized. The chain recombines TRBV2 with TRBJ1-2; 10 nucleotides line up with TRBD1. V lost 6 bases to trimming and J lost 6 bases; unmatched junction nucleotides: 7. The CDR3 loop spans 14 amino acids. CDR1 and CDR2 (germline): SNHLY, FYNNEI. The CDR3 is CASSADRGRHGYTF. The CDR3 coding sequence is TGTGCCAGCAGCGCCGACAGGGGGCGTCATGGCTACACCTTC.

By sample share, this clonotype is medium-sized (0.01 to 0.1%). This chain uses TRBV30 with TRBJ1-5, with a possible D match to TRBD1 (5 bases). V lost 2 bases, J lost 3 bases, and 14 bases lay in between. Per the germline V gene, CDR1 is GTSNPN and CDR2 is SVGIG (reference sequence). CDR3 length: 15 residues. This CDR3 is CAWSKGQGSNQPQHF. For the CDR3, the DNA is TGTGCCTGGAGTAAGGGCCAGGGCTCCAATCAGCCCCAGCATTTT. The variable domain in full, with the rest retrieved from reference TRBV30 and TRBJ1-5, is SQTIHQWPATLVQPVGSPLSLECTVEGTSNPNLYWYRQAAGRGLQLLFYSVGIGQISSEVPQNLSASRPQDRQFILSSKKLLLSDSGFYLCAWSKGQGSNQPQHFGDGTRLSIL.

Turning to this clonotype: The germline gene is not matched at one end of the junction; a read error may be the cause. The V and J genes are TRBV4-2 and TRBJ1-1; D unresolved. The CDR3 has 16 amino acids. Germline V gene sequence: CDR1 LGHNA, CDR2 YNFKEQ. In nucleotides, the CDR3 is TGTGCCGGCAGCCAGATCACTAAAGGACGGAGCCTCAGAGCTTTCTTT. Encoded protein: CAGSQITKGRSLRAFF.